This TCR beta chain was identified during a study of graft-versus-host responses after intestinal transplantation. The overall study: Multivisceral, liver-intestinal, or isolated intestinal transplants were given to recipients. Induction with anti-thymocyte globulin, then tacrolimus and steroids for roughly three years, was given to all recipients. Whole-study results and caveats: GvH clones detected in recipient marrow included some appearing first in ileum or blood.

On this clone: Its antigen is unidentified.

The assay was immunoSEQ multiplex PCR, and TCRdb's table has in-frame clones only and misses some. The sample records tens of thousands of clones, approximately 95% being singletons. This clonotype was sampled from a human donor who was the organ donor for an intestinal transplant. Sample: unstimulated CD8+ T cells sorted from spleen or lymph node cells, taken before transplant.

CDR3 protein: CASSWTARLSYEQYF. The CDR3 nucleotides read TGTGCCAGCAGCTGGACAGCCAGACTTTCCTACGAGCAGTACTTC. The V call is TRBV7-4, the J call TRBJ2-7, with D possibly TRBD1 on 6 matching bases. Trimming stripped 4 bases from V and 1 base from J, with 14 bases between. The CDR3 totals 15 residues. CDR1 is SGHVT and CDR2 is SQSDAQ in the germline V gene.